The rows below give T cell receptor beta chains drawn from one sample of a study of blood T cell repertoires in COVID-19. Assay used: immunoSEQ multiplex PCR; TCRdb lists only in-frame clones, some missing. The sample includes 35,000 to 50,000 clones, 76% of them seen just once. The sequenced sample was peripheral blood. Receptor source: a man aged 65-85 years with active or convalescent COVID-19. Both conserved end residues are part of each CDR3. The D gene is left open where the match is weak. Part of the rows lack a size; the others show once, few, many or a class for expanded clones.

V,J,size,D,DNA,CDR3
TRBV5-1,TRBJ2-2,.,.,TGCGCCAGCAGCTTGGGATTCGGTAGCATCGACACCGGGGAGCTGTTTTTT,CASSLGFGSIDTGELFF
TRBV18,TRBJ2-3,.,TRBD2,TGTGCCAGCTCACCAACGGGGGGTGGGACAGATACGCAGTATTTT,CASSPTGGGTDTQYF
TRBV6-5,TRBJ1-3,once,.,TGTGCCAGCAGTACAGGGTACTCTGGAAACACCATATATTTT,CASSTGYSGNTIYF
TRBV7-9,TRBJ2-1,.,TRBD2,TGTGCCAGCAGCTTAGTGACTAGCGGGGACGAGTTCTTC,CASSLVTSGDEFF
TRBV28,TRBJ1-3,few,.,TGTGCCACCGCAAGCCCGGCCCGAGGGAACACCATATATTTT,CATASPARGNTIYF
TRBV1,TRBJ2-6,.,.,TGCACCAGCAGCCAAGAAAGTATTGGGGGACAGGACTCTGGGGCCAACGTCCTGACTTTC,CTSSQESIGGQDSGANVLTF
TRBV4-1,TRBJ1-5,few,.,TGCGCCAGCAGCCTAGGAGGAGATCAGCCCCAGCATTTT,CASSLGGDQPQHF
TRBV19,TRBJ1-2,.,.,TGTGCCAGTAGTCACTCCACGACTCGACAGAGTAGGAGTTACACCTTC,CASSHSTTRQSRSYTF
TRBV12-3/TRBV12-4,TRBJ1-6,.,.,TGTGCCAGCAGTGCCGGACTAGAAGCACCCCTCCACTTT,CASSAGLEAPLHF
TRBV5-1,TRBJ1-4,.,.,TGCGCCAGCAGCTTGTTACAGGGCGGCGAAAAACTGTTTTTT,CASSLLQGGEKLFF
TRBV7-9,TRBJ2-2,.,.,TGTGCCAGCAGCTTGTCAGTTGGTGAGGAGCTGTTTTTT,CASSLSVGEELFF
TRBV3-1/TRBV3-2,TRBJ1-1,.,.,TGTGCCAGCATCCCCTCCGGAGGAAACACTGAAGCTTTCTTT,CASIPSGGNTEAFF
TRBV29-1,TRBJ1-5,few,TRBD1,TGCAGCGCCGGAGACAGGGGCAATCAGCCCCAGCATTTT,CSAGDRGNQPQHF
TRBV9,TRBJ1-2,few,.,TGTGCCAGCAGCGTAGATCAGGGAGGTGCGGGAGAAGGCTACACCTTC,CASSVDQGGAGEGYTF
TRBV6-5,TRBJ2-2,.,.,TGTGCCAGCAGTTACACCTCGGACAGTACCGGGGAGCTGTTTTTT,CASSYTSDSTGELFF
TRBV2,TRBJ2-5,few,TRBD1,TGTGCCAGCACCGGCCGGGACAGGGGCGAGACCCAGTACTTC,CASTGRDRGETQYF
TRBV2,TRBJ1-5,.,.,TGTGCCAGCAGTGTCGGCGGACTGGAGCAGCCCCAGCATTTT,CASSVGGLEQPQHF
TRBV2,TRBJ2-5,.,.,TGTGCCAGCAGGGGGAGTACGGGGGAAGAGACCCAGTACTTC,CASRGSTGEETQYF
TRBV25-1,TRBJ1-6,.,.,TGTGCCAGCAGTGACGGGTTTACCTATAATTCACCCCTCCACTTT,CASSDGFTYNSPLHF
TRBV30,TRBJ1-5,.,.,TGTGCCTGGAGTCCACAGGAAAATCAGCCCCAGCATTTT,CAWSPQENQPQHF
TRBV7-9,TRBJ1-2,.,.,TGTGCCAGCAGCTTCGGACAGTTATATGGCTACACCTTC,CASSFGQLYGYTF
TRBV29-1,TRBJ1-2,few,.,TGCATCACTTCCACCGCAGGGCGTTCTGGCTACACCTTC,CITSTAGRSGYTF
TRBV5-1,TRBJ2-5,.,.,TGCGCCAGCAGCTGGACCCCCGGGGGCCAAGAGACCCAGTACTTC,CASSWTPGGQETQYF
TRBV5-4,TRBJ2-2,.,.,TGTGCCAGCACCTTAAGGGAACAGGGACGTCCCGGGGAGCTGTTTTTT,CASTLREQGRPGELFF
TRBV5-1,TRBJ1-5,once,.,TGCGCCAGCAGCTTGGACGGGTTCAATCAGCCCCAGCATTTT,CASSLDGFNQPQHF
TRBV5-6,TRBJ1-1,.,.,TGTGCCAGCAGCTTGATCGTCTTACAGAACACTGAAGCTTTCTTT,CASSLIVLQNTEAFF
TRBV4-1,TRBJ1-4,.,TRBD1,TGCGCCAGCAGCCAATACAGGGGTGAGGAAAAACTGTTTTTT,CASSQYRGEEKLFF
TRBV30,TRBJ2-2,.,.,TGTGCCTGGGGACAGGGACTAACCCCCGGGGAGCTGTTTTTT,CAWGQGLTPGELFF
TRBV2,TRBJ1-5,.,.,TGTGCCAGCAGGGGAGGAGGGCTAAATCAGCCCCAGCATTTT,CASRGGGLNQPQHF
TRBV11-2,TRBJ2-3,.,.,TGTGCCAGCAGCATGTACACAGATACGCAGTATTTT,CASSMYTDTQYF
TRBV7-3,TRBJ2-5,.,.,TGTGCCAGCAGCCCGGGGGGCGGGTTTGAGACCCAGTACTTC,CASSPGGGFETQYF
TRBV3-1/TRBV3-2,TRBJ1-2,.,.,TGTGCCAGCAGTCAGGGAGGCCCCCTTGGGTATGGCTACACCTTC,CASSQGGPLGYGYTF
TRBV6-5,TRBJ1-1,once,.,TGTGCCAGCAGTAGGGGGAACACTGAAGCTTTCTTT,CASSRGNTEAFF
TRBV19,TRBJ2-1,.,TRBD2,TGTGCCAGTAGTATCCGGGGGGGCCCGAATGAGCAGTTCTTC,CASSIRGGPNEQFF
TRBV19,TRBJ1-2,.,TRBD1,TGTGCCAGTAGTATAGAAGGATCGCAGGGGGCTGCTGGCTACACCTTC,CASSIEGSQGAAGYTF
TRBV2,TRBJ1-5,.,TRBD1,TGTGCCAGCAACAGGGGGCGCGACCCTCCGCCCCAGCATTTT,CASNRGRDPPPQHF
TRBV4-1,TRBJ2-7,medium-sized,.,TGCGCCAGCAGCCAAGAAGTAAGCACCTACGAGCAGTACTTC,CASSQEVSTYEQYF
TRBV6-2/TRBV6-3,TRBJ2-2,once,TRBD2,TGTGCCAGCAGTTTACGGCGGGGGGCGACCGGGGAGCTGTTTTTT,CASSLRRGATGELFF
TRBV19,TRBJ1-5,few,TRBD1,TGTGCCAGTAGTATACAACAGGGGAGATTGCCCCAGCATTTT,CASSIQQGRLPQHF
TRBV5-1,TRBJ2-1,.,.,TGCGCCAGCAGCATCAGGGTGAATGAGCAGTTCTTC,CASSIRVNEQFF
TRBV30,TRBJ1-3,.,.,TGTGCCTGGTCGGGCTCTGGAAACACCATATATTTT,CAWSGSGNTIYF
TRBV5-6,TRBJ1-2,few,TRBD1,TGTGCCAGCAGCTTGATTGGGACAGACGCCTATGGCTACACCTTC,CASSLIGTDAYGYTF
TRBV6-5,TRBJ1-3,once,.,TGTGCCAGTCTCGGGTCTGGAAACACCATATATTTT,CASLGSGNTIYF
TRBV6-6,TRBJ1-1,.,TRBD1,TGTGCCAGCAGAGGACAGGTGAACACTGAAGCTTTCTTT,CASRGQVNTEAFF
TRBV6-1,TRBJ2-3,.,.,TGTGCCAGCAGTGAAGGACTAGCAGATACGCAGTATTTT,CASSEGLADTQYF
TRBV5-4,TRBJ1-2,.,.,TGTGCCAGCAGTTTTCGGACAGATGGAAACTATGGCTACACCTTC,CASSFRTDGNYGYTF
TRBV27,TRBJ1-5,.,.,TGTGCCAGCAGTTTGAAGGGGCAGGGCAATCAGCCCCAGCATTTT,CASSLKGQGNQPQHF
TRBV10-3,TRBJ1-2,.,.,TGTGCCATCAGTGACAATAACTATGGCTACACCTTC,CAISDNNYGYTF
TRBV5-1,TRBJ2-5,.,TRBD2,TGCGCCAGCAGCTTGGCCCCGGGGGGCCAAGAGACCCAGTACTTC,CASSLAPGGQETQYF